The 29 T cell receptor beta chains in this list originate from one sample, sequenced in a study of blood T cell repertoires in COVID-19 (dated by TCRdb to the early 2020s). Library preparation used the immunoSEQ multiplex PCR assay. TCRdb mirrors the immuneACCESS table, restricted to in-frame sequences. Some clones are absent from its copies; in checked studies, under half trace to an unresolved V gene, and the reason for the others is unknown. For this sample the table gives fewer than 200,000 clones, of which 65% to 90% were detected only once. The ten largest clones take up over 7.5% of the sample. Sequences were obtained from peripheral blood. These receptors came from a man aged 45 to 65 with active or convalescent COVID-19.

V is TRBV6-6 and J is TRBJ1-3; perhaps TRBD1 as D (5 bases). V was clipped by 4 bases and J by 8 bases, with 9 bases between them. Per the germline V gene, CDR1 is MNHNY and CDR2 is SVGAGI (reference sequence). The CDR3 is 12 amino acids. This CDR3 is CASSSSGDTIYF. DNA for the CDR3: TGTGCCAGCAGTTCATCGGGGGACACCATATATTTT.

This sequence joins TRBV11-3 and TRBJ2-7, with TRBD2 as a possible D gene (6 bases). CDR1 SGHNT and CDR2 YENEEA come from the germline V gene. The CDR3 runs 14 residues. Trimming removed 5 bases at V and 2 bases at J, with 13 bases between. The DNA for the CDR3 is TGTGCCAGCAGCCCGAGCGGGCCAGCCTACGAGCAGTACTTC. Its translation: CASSPSGPAYEQYF. The variable domain in full, with the rest retrieved from reference TRBV11-3 and TRBJ2-7, is EAGVVQSPRYKIIEKKQPVAFWCNPISGHNTLYWYLQNLGQGPELLIRYENEEAVDDSQLPKDRFSAERLKGVDSTLKIQPAELGDSAVYLCASSPSGPAYEQYFGPGTRLTVT.

This chain uses TRBV25-1 with TRBJ1-3; D remains unclear. Germline V lookup: CDR1 MGHDK, CDR2 SYGVNS. The CDR3 has 14 amino acids. V was cut by 4 bases and J by 3 bases, with 10 bases left in between. The CDR3, as DNA: TGTGCCAGCAGTGCCGCCGGCGGTGGAAACACCATATATTTT. It encodes CASSAAGGGNTIYF. The entire variable domain, with the rest obtained from reference TRBV25-1 and TRBJ1-3, is as follows: EADIYQTPRYLVIGTGKKITLECSQTMGHDKMYWYQQDPGMELHLIHYSYGVNSTEKGDLSSESTVSRIRTEHFPLTLESARPSHTSQYLCASSAAGGGNTIYFGEGSWLTVV.

This rearrangement joins TRBV19 to TRBJ1-5; D remains unclear. Trimming removed 5 bases at V and 4 bases at J, with 9 bases between. Per the germline V gene, CDR1 is LNHDA and CDR2 is SQIVND (reference sequence). This CDR3 is 13 amino acids long. For the CDR3, the DNA is TGTGCCAGTAGTGGATCAGCGAATCAGCCCCAGCATTTT. It translates to CASSGSANQPQHF.

In its sample, this clone was seen once. The chain links TRBV27 to TRBJ1-3, with D possibly matching TRBD1 (5 bases). The germline CDR1 and CDR2 sequences are MNHEY and SMNVEV (reference sequence). V dropped 5 bases and J dropped 0 bases, with 32 bases sitting between them. The CDR3 runs to 22 residues. CDR3 bases: TGTGCCAGCAGTCCAGGGTTGGGACTTCTGGGTTCAGACCAGGGCTCTGGAAACACCATATATTTT. It yields the protein CASSPGLGLLGSDQGSGNTIYF.

V is TRBV12-2 and J is TRBJ2-2; the table's TRBD1 call for D was not verified on the DNA. TRBV12-2 is marked as a pseudogene. The CDR3 is 17 residues long. CDR3 loop: CASRFGGQGRNTGELFF. The CDR3 DNA sequence: TGTGCAAGTCGCTTTGGGGGACAGGGTAGGAACACCGGGGAGCTGTTTTTT.

This clone has just a few counts. Other DNA sequences of this sample code for an identical CDR3. The chain employs TRBV4-2 and TRBJ2-2; no reliable D call. Trimming left V 4 bases short and J 4 bases short, with 7 bases between. Germline V gene data show CDR1 as LGHNA and CDR2 as YNFKEQ. The CDR3 consists of 13 residues. In nucleotides, the CDR3 is TGTGCCAGCAGCCTAACAACCACCGGGGAGCTGTTTTTT. Its protein product is CASSLTTTGELFF.

The CDR3 sequence is CASSDGARGYTF. DNA of the CDR3: TGTGCCAGCAGTGATGGGGCAAGGGGCTACACCTTC. The chain combines TRBV6-1 with TRBJ1-2, with D possibly matching TRBD1 (5 bases). This CDR3 has 12 amino acids. Trimming shortened V by 3 bases and J by 8 bases, and 10 bases separated the two germline ends. The germline CDR1 and CDR2 sequences are MNHNS and SASEGT.

This clone was counted once. The rearrangement uses TRBV30 and TRBJ2-7; 7 positions agree with TRBD1. CDR1 and CDR2 from the germline V gene are GTSNPN and SVGIG (reference sequence). CDR3 length: 14 amino acids. V gave up 3 bases and J gave up 3 bases; unmatched junction bases: 8. CDR3 residues: CAWRKRDSRYEQYF. The DNA for the CDR3 is TGTGCCTGGAGGAAAAGGGACAGCCGCTACGAGCAGTACTTC.

V gene TRBV24-1 combines with J gene TRBJ1-1; TRBD1 might be the D (5 bases). CDR3 length: 14 amino acids. Germline values: CDR1 KGHDR, CDR2 SFDVKD. Trimming left V 4 bases short and J 7 bases short, with 15 bases between. The CDR3 loop is CATSDTDSNDEAFF. For the CDR3, the DNA is TGTGCCACCAGTGACACAGACAGTAACGATGAAGCTTTCTTT.

The V and J genes are TRBV28 and TRBJ2-5; weak D call: TRBD2 (6 bases). In germline, CDR1 is MDHEN, CDR2 SYDVKM. Trimming took 5 bases from V and 6 from J, leaving 16 bases between them. The length of the CDR3 is 14 residues. As DNA, the CDR3 is TGTGCCAGCAGTGACCGGGAGCCGAAGAAGACCCAGTACTTC. Its translation: CASSDREPKKTQYF. Filled out from reference TRBV28 and TRBJ2-5, the complete variable domain reads DVKVTQSSRYLVKRTGEKVFLECVQDMDHENMFWYRQDPGLGLRLIYFSYDVKMKEKGDIPEGYSVSREKKERFSLILESASTNQTSMYLCASSDREPKKTQYFGPGTRLLVL.

V and J are TRBV5-1 and TRBJ1-5; TRBD1 might be the D (5 bases). Between the trimmed V and J ends, which lost 0 bases and 2 bases, there was a span of 9 bases. Looked up from germline, CDR1 is SGHRS and CDR2 is YFSETQ. The CDR3 extends over 15 amino acids. CDR3 in DNA: TGCGCCAGCAGCTTGGAGGGGTTTGGCAATCAGCCCCAGCATTTT. It translates to CASSLEGFGNQPQHF.

The chain employs TRBV3-1 (or the pseudogene TRBV3-2) and TRBJ2-4; 12 bases fit TRBD2. Per the germline V gene, CDR1 is LGHDT and CDR2 is YNNKEL (reference sequence). V gave up 4 bases and J gave up 1 base; unmatched junction bases: 8. The CDR3 is 18 residues long. CDR3 DNA: TGTGCCAGCAGCCCTCTAGCGGGAGGGCCGTCCGCCAAAAACATTCAGTACTTC. This codes for CASSPLAGGPSAKNIQYF.

The genes are TRBV2 and TRBJ1-1, with 7 bases that match TRBD1. Germline V gene data show CDR1 as SNHLY and CDR2 as FYNNEI. The CDR3 runs to 14 residues. Trimming took 4 bases from V and 4 from J; bases not matched to a gene: 6. CDR3 region: CASSGGTGVTEAFF. The CDR3 DNA reads TGTGCCAGCAGTGGGGGAACAGGGGTCACTGAAGCTTTCTTT.

V is TRBV19 and J is TRBJ2-7; D might be TRBD2 (6 bases). The germline V and J ends were trimmed by 4 bases and 4 bases, with 14 bases remaining between them. The CDR3 contains 14 residues. The germline V gene has CDR1 LNHDA and CDR2 SQIVND (reference sequence). The CDR3 nucleotides are TGTGCCAGTAGTAGGGACTTTTACCTATACGAGCAGTACTTC. This sequence encodes CASSRDFYLYEQYF. Together with reference TRBV19 and TRBJ2-7, the CDR3 gives the full variable domain: DGGITQSPKYLFRKEGQNVTLSCEQNLNHDAMYWYRQDPGQGLRLIYYSQIVNDFQKGDIAEGYSVSREKKESFPLTVTSAQKNPTAFYLCASSRDFYLYEQYFGPGTRLTVT.

The J gene is TRBJ2-1, the V gene TRBV25-1; a weak D match, TRBD2 (6 bases). The ends were cut back, 7 bases at V and 1 base at J, with 11 bases in the middle. Germline assignment: CDR1 MGHDK and CDR2 SYGVNS. This CDR3 comprises 14 residues. CDR3 nucleotides: TGTGCCAGCAAACCAGCGGGTTCCTACAATGAGCAGTTCTTC. As protein: CASKPAGSYNEQFF.

The V gene is TRBV12-2, the J gene TRBJ1-5; the table's D gene call, TRBD1, was not cross checked with the DNA. TRBV12-2 is a pseudogene. This CDR3 spans 19 amino acids. The CDR3 is CASRLPPGPTGPHRQPQHF. The DNA of the CDR3 is TGTGCAAGTCGCCTCCCCCCGGGCCCAACAGGGCCCCATCGTCAGCCCCAGCATTTT.

The chain links TRBV10-3 to TRBJ1-2; 8 bases agree with TRBD1. With V trimmed by 9 bases and J by 8 bases, 14 bases remained unmatched. Germline assignment: CDR1 ENHRY and CDR2 SYGVKD. CDR3 size: 14 residues. CDR3 nucleotide sequence: TGTGCCATTACTCCGGGACAGGACGTATTGGGCTACACCTTC. The encoded protein is CAITPGQDVLGYTF.

The chain uses TRBV7-2 and TRBJ2-2; the match to TRBD2 covers 14 bases. The V segment lost 6 bases and the J segment 4 bases; nucleotides outside the gene matches: 10. The CDR3 spans 18 residues. Germline V gene data show CDR1 as SGHTA and CDR2 as FQGNSA. Here the CDR3 reads CASRSPGTSGSRTGELFF. The CDR3 DNA follows: TGTGCCAGCAGGAGTCCCGGGACTAGCGGGAGCCGCACCGGGGAGCTGTTTTTT.

The CDR3: CASSIDRDWGNIQYF. The CDR3 DNA follows: TGTGCCAGTAGTATAGATCGGGACTGGGGAAACATTCAGTACTTC. This chain connects TRBV19 to TRBJ2-4, with D perhaps TRBD2 (6 bases). Trimming left V 0 bases short and J 6 bases short, with 12 bases between. Looked up from germline, CDR1 is LNHDA and CDR2 is SQIVND (reference sequence). This CDR3 comprises 15 residues.

The chain is built from TRBV12-2 and TRBJ1-6. TRBV12-2 is annotated as a pseudogene. The CDR3 runs 12 residues. The CDR3 DNA reads TGTGCAAGTCGAGGGGAGGAGTTACCCCTCCACTTT. It encodes CASRGEELPLHF.

The V and J genes are TRBV2 and TRBJ1-2; D unclear. The V gene's germline CDR1 is SNHLY and CDR2 FYNNEI. The V end lost 7 bases, the J end lost 5 bases, and 17 bases lay between the germline ends. The CDR3 consists of 14 residues. Here the CDR3 DNA reads TGTGCCAGCATCTCGGTTCGGGGAGGTTATGGCTACACCTTC. Amino acids: CASISVRGGYGYTF.

This sequence joins TRBV3-1 (or the pseudogene TRBV3-2) and TRBJ1-4, with D perhaps TRBD1 (6 bases). V lost 1 base, J lost 4 bases, and 7 bases lay in between. The CDR3 length is 14 residues. Looked up from germline, CDR1 is LGHDT and CDR2 is YNNKEL (reference sequence). The CDR3 region is CASSQGQDNEKLFF. The CDR3 DNA follows: TGTGCCAGCAGCCAAGGACAGGATAATGAAAAACTGTTTTTT.

CDR3 protein: CASSMTGTNTEAFF. CDR3 nucleotide sequence: TGTGCCAGCAGCATGACAGGGACGAACACTGAAGCTTTCTTT. This rearrangement joins TRBV6-5 to TRBJ1-1; 7 bases align to TRBD1. The CDR3 spans 14 residues. V was pared by 6 bases and J by 1 base, with 5 bases of the junction left unmatched. Germline lookup yields CDR1 MNHEY and CDR2 SVGAGI.

V is TRBV27 and J is TRBJ2-1; 10 positions match TRBD2. Germline CDR1 and CDR2: MNHEY and SMNVEV (reference sequence). J was trimmed by 5 bases and V by 5 bases; bases with no gene match: 9. The CDR3 sequence is 16 residues long. In DNA form, the CDR3 reads TGTGCCAGCAGTCAAAGGACTAGCGGTAACAACAATGAGCAGTTCTTC. It yields the protein CASSQRTSGNNNEQFF.

The rearrangement joins TRBV4-2 to TRBJ1-2; no clear D. V was pared by 3 bases and J by 6 bases, with 11 bases between. The CDR3 covers 13 residues. Per germline, CDR1 LGHNA and CDR2 YNFKEQ. For the CDR3, the DNA is TGTGCCAGCAGCCAGGAGGATGAGGATGGCTACACCTTC. Amino acid sequence: CASSQEDEDGYTF.

The rearrangement joins TRBV27 to TRBJ2-7, with D perhaps TRBD1 (6 bases). Trimming removed 6 bases at V and 2 bases at J, with 23 bases between. This CDR3 is 17 amino acids long. CDR1 MNHEY and CDR2 SMNVEV come from the germline V gene (reference sequence). CDR3 amino acids: CASRPSTGTTSAYEQYF. CDR3 nucleotides: TGTGCCAGCAGACCATCGACAGGTACGACGAGCGCCTACGAGCAGTACTTC.

This chain joins TRBV6-1 and TRBJ1-1; D possibly corresponds to TRBD1 (5 bases). Germline V gives CDR1 MNHNS, CDR2 SASEGT. The CDR3 totals 14 residues. Trimming took 2 bases from V and 4 from J, leaving 11 bases between them. CDR3 DNA sequence: TGTGCCAGCAGTGAAATCACGGGGGGCACTGAAGCTTTCTTT. This gives the protein CASSEITGGTEAFF.

The CDR3 bases are TGCGCCAGCAGCCAAGAAGCGGAGATCACAGATACGCAGTATTTT. It encodes CASSQEAEITDTQYF. The rearrangement uses TRBV4-1 and TRBJ2-3; a possible D gene is TRBD2 (5 bases). V lost 0 bases to trimming and J lost 2 bases, with 9 bases between them. Germline V CDR1 and CDR2: MGHRA, YSYEKL. The CDR3 runs to 15 residues.